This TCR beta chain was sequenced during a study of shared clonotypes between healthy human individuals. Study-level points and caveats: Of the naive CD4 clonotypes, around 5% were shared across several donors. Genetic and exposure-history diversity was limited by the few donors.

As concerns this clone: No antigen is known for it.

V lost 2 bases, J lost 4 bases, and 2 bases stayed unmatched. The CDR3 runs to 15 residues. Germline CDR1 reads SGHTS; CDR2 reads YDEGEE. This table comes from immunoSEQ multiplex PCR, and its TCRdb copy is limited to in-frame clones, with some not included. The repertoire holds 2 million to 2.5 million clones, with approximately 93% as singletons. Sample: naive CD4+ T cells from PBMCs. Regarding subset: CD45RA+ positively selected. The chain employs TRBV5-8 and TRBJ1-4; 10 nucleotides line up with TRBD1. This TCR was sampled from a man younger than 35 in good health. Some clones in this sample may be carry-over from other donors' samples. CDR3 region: CASSFRTGGNEKLFF. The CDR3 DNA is TGTGCCAGCAGCTTCCGGACAGGGGGTAATGAAAAACTGTTTTTT. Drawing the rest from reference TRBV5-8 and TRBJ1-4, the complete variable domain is EAGVTQSPTHLIKTRGQQATLRCSPISGHTSVYWYQQALGLGLQFLLWYDEGEERNRGNFPPRFSGRQFPNYSSELNVNALELEDSALYLCASSFRTGGNEKLFFGSGTQLSVL.